Here is one T cell receptor beta chain with its context. Its matching antigen is unknown. This sample was included in a study of T cell responses to AZD1222 COVID-19 vaccine. Study results and caveats: Among the donors, most were white British and more were female, and clonal diversity was possibly underestimated. The study reported that nearly half of spike-specific TCRs target unmutated variant regions.

TCRdb's copy holds only in-frame clones and misses some; the assay was immunoSEQ multiplex PCR. The sample gives 120,000 or so clones, over 85% of which show up once; roughly 4.2% is in the top ten. This receptor was obtained from an adult in good health. The sample consisted of peripheral blood, taken on day 0 of AZD1222 vaccination.

DNA for the CDR3: TGTGCCAGCAGCTTAGCGCGGGTCCCCTACAATGAGCAGTTCTTC. The encoded protein is CASSLARVPYNEQFF. V usage is TRBV7-2 and J usage is TRBJ2-1, with D maybe TRBD2 (5 bases). The CDR3 has 15 amino acids. Germline V lookup: CDR1 SGHTA, CDR2 FQGNSA. Trimming took 0 bases from V and 2 from J, leaving 8 bases between them.